This entry lists 32 T cell receptor beta chains sequenced from one sample in a study of blood T cell repertoires in COVID-19. Assay used: immunoSEQ multiplex PCR; TCRdb lists only in-frame clones, some missing. The data show a few hundred thousand clones, with about 88% seen just once and around 17% held by the top ten. The specimen was peripheral blood. The receptors originated from a man aged 45-65 years with COVID-19, enrolled during active disease.

The chain recombines TRBV15 with TRBJ2-7, with TRBD1 identical over 12 bases. Germline assignment: CDR1 LNHNV and CDR2 YYDKDF (reference sequence). The CDR3 extends over 16 amino acids. V was pared by 9 bases and J by 3 bases, with 12 bases of the junction left unmatched. The CDR3 loop reads CATGRGGTGGVYEQYF. The CDR3, as DNA: TGTGCCACGGGGAGAGGGGGGACAGGGGGCGTCTACGAGCAGTACTTC. The entire variable domain, with the rest obtained from reference TRBV15 and TRBJ2-7, is as follows: DAMVIQNPRYQVTQFGKPVTLSCSQTLNHNVMYWYQQKSSQAPKLLFHYYDKDFNNEADTPDNFQSRRPNTSFCFLDIRSPGLGDTAMYLCATGRGGTGGVYEQYFGPGTRLTVT.

The chain joins TRBV15 to TRBJ1-4; TRBD1 matches at 10 bases. V shed 0 bases, J shed 5 bases, and the junction held 3 bases outside the gene matches. The CDR3 loop spans 16 amino acids. From germline, CDR1 is LNHNV and CDR2 YYDKDF (reference sequence). CDR3 DNA: TGTGCCACCAGCAGAGATGAGGGACAGGGGAATGAAAAACTGTTTTTT. It yields the protein CATSRDEGQGNEKLFF.

The chain employs TRBV2 and TRBJ2-3, with 11 bases identical to TRBD2. The germline V gene has CDR1 SNHLY and CDR2 FYNNEI. This CDR3 spans 15 amino acids. V dropped 3 bases and J dropped 4; count of bases not matched to a gene: 3. The CDR3 sequence is CASSETSGVADTQYF. In DNA form, the CDR3 reads TGTGCCAGCAGTGAGACTAGCGGGGTGGCAGATACGCAGTATTTT.

V gene TRBV5-1 combines with J gene TRBJ2-3, with TRBD2 identical over 7 bases. Per germline, CDR1 SGHRS and CDR2 YFSETQ. V shed 2 bases and J 3 bases; nucleotides not matched to a gene: 6. The CDR3 is 15 residues long. The CDR3 loop is CASSFAGVFTDTQYF. CDR3 in DNA: TGCGCCAGCAGCTTTGCGGGGGTTTTTACAGATACGCAGTATTTT. Together with reference TRBV5-1 and TRBJ2-3, the CDR3 gives the full variable domain: KAGVTQTPRYLIKTRGQQVTLSCSPISGHRSVSWYQQTPGQGLQFLFEYFSETQRNKGNFPGRFSGRQFSNSRSEMNVSTLELGDSALYLCASSFAGVFTDTQYFGPGTRLTVL.

This chain joins TRBV5-5 and TRBJ2-3; 11 nucleotides align to TRBD2. Germline values: CDR1 SGHKS, CDR2 YYEKEE (reference sequence). V shed 5 bases and J 2 bases; nucleotides not matched to a gene: 7. The CDR3 covers 16 residues. CDR3 nucleotide sequence: TGTGCCAGCAGTGGAAGACTAGCGGGACTCACAGATACGCAGTATTTT. It specifies CASSGRLAGLTDTQYF.

This sequence joins TRBV4-1 and TRBJ2-1; TRBD2 is a possible D gene (6 bases). This CDR3 is built from 17 residues. Trimming removed 2 bases from V and 5 bases from J, with 19 bases in between. CDR1 is MGHRA and CDR2 is YSYEKL in the germline V gene. The CDR3 protein is CASSQLIAGTRHNEQFF. CDR3 nucleotide sequence: TGCGCCAGCAGCCAACTAATAGCCGGGACTCGACACAATGAGCAGTTCTTC.

The chain carries TRBV7-9 and TRBJ2-1, with 13 bases lining up with TRBD2. With V trimmed by 1 base and J by 4 bases, 4 bases remained unmatched. Germline V lookup: CDR1 SEHNR, CDR2 FQNEAQ (reference sequence). The CDR3 totals 17 residues. The CDR3 loop is CASSLGGLAGTYNEQFF. The DNA of the CDR3 is TGTGCCAGCAGCTTAGGGGGACTAGCGGGGACGTACAATGAGCAGTTCTTC. The variable domain in full, with the rest retrieved from reference TRBV7-9 and TRBJ2-1, is DTGVSQNPRHKITKRGQNVTFRCDPISEHNRLYWYRQTLGQGPEFLTYFQNEAQLEKSRLLSDRFSAERPKGSFSTLEIQRTEQGDSAMYLCASSLGGLAGTYNEQFFGPGTRLTVL.

V usage is TRBV3-1 (or the pseudogene TRBV3-2) and J usage is TRBJ2-5; TRBD2 might be the D (6 bases). Germline CDR1 and CDR2: LGHDT and YNNKEL (reference sequence). The CDR3 is 15 amino acids. V gave up 3 bases and J gave up 7 bases, with 18 bases separating them. The CDR3 sequence is CASSQTGTLLRTQYF. The CDR3 DNA follows: TGTGCCAGCAGCCAGACCGGGACTCTCCTGCGGACCCAGTACTTC.

In its sample, this clone was seen once. J is TRBJ2-5 and V is TRBV5-6; 10 bases align to TRBD1. CDR3 size: 15 residues. V lost 9 bases and J lost 2; bases outside the gene matches: 10. CDR1 SGHDT and CDR2 YYEEEE come from the germline V gene. The CDR3 DNA reads TGTGCCACCAAGGAGACAGGGGGCACACAAGAGACCCAGTACTTC. Its protein product is CATKETGGTQETQYF.

The V call is TRBV5-6, the J call TRBJ2-7; the D gene is possibly TRBD2 (5 bases). The germline CDR1 and CDR2 sequences are SGHDT and YYEEEE. CDR3 length: 15 amino acids. The germline V and J ends were trimmed by 0 bases and 0 bases, with 10 bases remaining between them. CDR3 amino acids: CASSLVGLNSYEQYF. The CDR3 coding sequence is TGTGCCAGCAGCTTGGTAGGACTCAACTCCTACGAGCAGTACTTC. Supplemented by reference TRBV5-6 and TRBJ2-7, the full variable domain reads DAGVTQSPTHLIKTRGQQVTLRCSPKSGHDTVSWYQQALGQGPQFIFQYYEEEERQRGNFPDRFSGHQFPNYSSELNVNALLLGDSALYLCASSLVGLNSYEQYFGPGTRLTVT.

The DNA of the CDR3 is TGTGCCAGCAGCCCCCGCAGGGTTAATTCACCCCTCCACTTT. Its translation: CASSPRRVNSPLHF. The J gene is TRBJ1-6, the V gene TRBV5-6, with a tentative D call TRBD1 (5 bases). Trimming cost V 4 bases and J 6 bases, with 11 bases left between them. This CDR3 spans 14 amino acids. Per the germline V gene, CDR1 is SGHDT and CDR2 is YYEEEE.

The chain carries TRBV5-1 and TRBJ1-1, with a possible D match to TRBD1 (5 bases). Germline assignment: CDR1 SGHRS and CDR2 YFSETQ. The CDR3 loop spans 13 amino acids. Trimming removed 3 bases from V and 6 bases from J, with 12 bases in between. For the CDR3, the DNA is TGCGCCAGCAGCTACCGTGGGGGGGCTGAAGCTTTCTTT. The encoded protein is CASSYRGGAEAFF.

The V and J genes are TRBV7-2 and TRBJ1-2; a weak D match, TRBD1 (6 bases). Germline V gene lookup returns CDR1 SGHTA and CDR2 FQGNSA. This CDR3 contains 14 residues. Trimming cost V 4 bases and J 4 bases, with 13 bases left between them. CDR3 coding DNA: TGTGCCAGCAGCTCCCCGACAGGTGGCTATGGCTACACCTTC. Translating it yields CASSSPTGGYGYTF.

The chain is built from TRBV5-5 and TRBJ2-2, with D perhaps TRBD1 (6 bases). V lost 3 bases to trimming and J lost 7 bases, with 19 bases between them. CDR1 SGHKS and CDR2 YYEKEE come from the germline V gene (reference sequence). CDR3 length: 16 residues. For the CDR3, the DNA is TGTGCCAGCAGCTCCGGGACATTCTTTTCTAGCGGGGAGCTGTTTTTT. It yields the protein CASSSGTFFSSGELFF.

The chain couples TRBV28 to TRBJ1-5; D uncertain. CDR1 MDHEN and CDR2 SYDVKM come from the germline V gene. Trimming cost V 6 bases and J 4 bases, with 10 bases left between them. The CDR3 runs to 13 residues. The CDR3 DNA is TGTGCCAGCAGCAACCCGGGGAATCAGCCCCAGCATTTT. Amino acids: CASSNPGNQPQHF.

The gene calls are TRBV10-3 and TRBJ2-5; 11 bases line up with TRBD2. The V gene's germline CDR1 is ENHRY and CDR2 SYGVKD. After removal of 0 bases from V and 1 base from J, the junction contained 1 base not matched to a gene. The CDR3 has 16 residues. The CDR3 spells CAISESLAGGQETQYF. The CDR3 DNA is TGTGCCATCAGTGAGTCGCTAGCGGGGGGCCAAGAGACCCAGTACTTC.

The chain links TRBV7-6 to TRBJ2-2; tentative D call: TRBD1 (7 bases). This CDR3 contains 15 residues. CDR1 is SGHVS and CDR2 is FNYEAQ in the germline V gene. V lost 5 bases, J lost 5 bases, and 15 bases lay in between. This CDR3 is CASSPPGGWTGELFF. In DNA, the CDR3 is TGTGCCAGCAGCCCCCCAGGGGGGTGGACCGGGGAGCTGTTTTTT.

This clone was observed a single time. V gene TRBV5-1 combines with J gene TRBJ2-2; D perhaps matches TRBD1 (6 bases). V lost 6 bases, J lost 2 bases, and 14 bases lay in between. This CDR3 comprises 15 residues. The germline CDR1 and CDR2 sequences are SGHRS and YFSETQ. The CDR3 loop reads CASMTGQRNTGELFF. CDR3 coding DNA: TGCGCCAGCATGACAGGACAGAGAAACACCGGGGAGCTGTTTTTT.

The J gene is TRBJ1-6, the V gene TRBV10-3; unclear D gene. This CDR3 is built from 12 residues. Germline V gene lookup returns CDR1 ENHRY and CDR2 SYGVKD. Deletions cut 3 bases from V and 10 bases from J, with 7 bases between. CDR3 protein: CAISETPSPLHF. CDR3 DNA: TGTGCCATCAGTGAAACTCCCTCACCCCTCCACTTT.

This clone was found once. J is TRBJ1-4 and V is TRBV2; 7 bases agree with TRBD1. This CDR3 region has 13 residues. Germline V lookup: CDR1 SNHLY, CDR2 FYNNEI. V lost 6 bases to trimming and J lost 10 bases; unmatched junction nucleotides: 8. CDR3 amino acids: CASRQGRSGKLFF. Written as DNA, the CDR3 is TGTGCCAGCAGACAGGGGCGAAGTGGAAAACTGTTTTTT.

V and J are TRBV20-1 and TRBJ1-1, with D uncertain. The V end was cut by 5 bases, the J end by 3 bases, with 7 bases between. The CDR3 extends over 11 amino acids. CDR1 is DFQATT and CDR2 is SNEGSKA in the germline V gene (reference sequence). The CDR3 DNA sequence: TGCAGTGCTGCGGGGTACACTGAAGCTTTCTTT. Its protein product is CSAAGYTEAFF.

This clone was seen only once. The CDR3 nucleotides are TGCGCCAGCAGCTTGGTTCAGGAGGGGAAACTGTTTTTT. It encodes CASSLVQEGKLFF. The chain uses TRBV5-1 and TRBJ1-4; maybe TRBD1 (5 bases). Germline CDR1 reads SGHRS; CDR2 reads YFSETQ. V was shortened by 0 bases and J by 11 bases, with 11 bases between the two germline ends. The CDR3 has 13 amino acids.

The V and J genes are TRBV19 and TRBJ2-3; the D is unclear. Germline V gene data show CDR1 as LNHDA and CDR2 as SQIVND (reference sequence). Trimming shortened V by 8 bases and J by 9 bases, and 6 bases separated the two germline ends. The CDR3 has 9 residues. The chain's CDR3 is CASAGTQYF. The CDR3 nucleotides are TGTGCCAGTGCCGGGACGCAGTATTTT.

The chain employs TRBV11-2 and TRBJ2-1; 7 bases agree with TRBD2. Germline V gene data show CDR1 as SGHAT and CDR2 as FQNNGV. Trimming at V came to 2 bases and at J to 1 base, leaving 11 bases not matched to a gene. This CDR3 has 18 amino acids. Written as DNA, the CDR3 is TGTGCCAGCAGCTTACTTGGGGGAGGGCTCAGTTCCTACAATGAGCAGTTCTTC. This encodes CASSLLGGGLSSYNEQFF.

Here the CDR3 DNA reads TGCGCCAGCAGTCACCATGAGATAAAGTCAGGGGGCGATTCCTACGAGCAGTACTTC. Translation gives CASSHHEIKSGGDSYEQYF. This rearrangement joins TRBV23-1 to TRBJ2-7, with TRBD1 matching 8 bases. TRBV23-1 is sorted into the ORF group, with uncertain function. The CDR3 consists of 19 residues. V shed 3 bases and J 1 base; nucleotides not matched to a gene: 17.

The chain links TRBV28 to TRBJ1-6; 7 bases fit TRBD1. There are 14 residues in the CDR3. The V segment lost 7 bases and the J segment 7 bases; nucleotides outside the gene matches: 7. Germline CDR1 MDHEN, CDR2 SYDVKM. CDR3 residues: CASKAGTANSPLHF. CDR3 bases: TGTGCCAGCAAGGCCGGGACAGCCAATTCACCCCTCCACTTT.

This chain uses TRBV18 with TRBJ1-3; D uncertain. Trimming shortened V by 2 bases and J by 2 bases, and 13 bases separated the two germline ends. This CDR3 spans 16 amino acids. The germline V gene has CDR1 KGHSH and CDR2 LQKENI. CDR3 region: CASSPELVSPGNTIYF. The CDR3 nucleotides read TGTGCCAGCTCACCAGAATTGGTGAGTCCTGGAAACACCATATATTTT.

The chain carries TRBV7-6 and TRBJ2-5; 9 bases are a match to TRBD1. Germline lookup yields CDR1 SGHVS and CDR2 FNYEAQ. With V trimmed by 5 bases and J by 1 base, 8 bases remained unmatched. This CDR3 comprises 16 residues. CDR3 bases: TGTGCCAGCAGCCCAGAGATGGGACAGGGCCAAGAGACCCAGTACTTC. As protein: CASSPEMGQGQETQYF.

The chain has TRBV6-5 and TRBJ1-4; no firm D call. V was clipped by 7 bases and J by 2 bases, with 11 bases between them. This CDR3 region has 14 residues. Germline V CDR1 and CDR2: MNHEY, SVGAGI. CDR3 nucleotides: TGTGCCAGCAATAGAGGTTCCACTAATGAAAAACTGTTTTTT. Translating it yields CASNRGSTNEKLFF.

V is TRBV6-6 and J is TRBJ2-7; tentative D call: TRBD1 (5 bases). Germline loops: CDR1 MNHNY, CDR2 SVGAGI (reference sequence). Trimming took 6 bases from V and 2 from J, leaving 14 bases between them. The CDR3 has 14 residues. The CDR3 reads CASRDVGATYEQYF. The CDR3 nucleotides are TGTGCCAGCAGGGACGTAGGGGCGACCTACGAGCAGTACTTC.

The gene calls are TRBV19 and TRBJ1-4; 9 nucleotides agree with TRBD1. V lost 6 bases, J lost 4 bases, and 6 bases stayed unmatched. This CDR3 has 15 residues. Germline lookup yields CDR1 LNHDA and CDR2 SQIVND (reference sequence). CDR3 nucleotides: TGTGCCAGTAGGACACCGGGACAGGGTAATGAAAAACTGTTTTTT. This translates into CASRTPGQGNEKLFF. Full variable domain (outside the CDR3, taken from reference TRBV19 and TRBJ1-4): DGGITQSPKYLFRKEGQNVTLSCEQNLNHDAMYWYRQDPGQGLRLIYYSQIVNDFQKGDIAEGYSVSREKKESFPLTVTSAQKNPTAFYLCASRTPGQGNEKLFFGSGTQLSVL.

V usage is TRBV29-1 and J usage is TRBJ2-3, with D perhaps matching TRBD1 (6 bases). The germline V and J ends were trimmed by 4 bases and 0 bases, with 17 bases remaining between them. Germline CDR1 and CDR2: SQVTM and ANQGSEA. The CDR3 contains 16 residues. This chain's CDR3 is CSVGRGTPTSTDTQYF. As DNA, the CDR3 is TGCAGCGTTGGTAGGGGGACACCCACCAGCACAGATACGCAGTATTTT.